This T cell receptor (beta chain) was recorded in a study of blood T cell repertoires in COVID-19. Some clones are missing from TCRdb's copy, which holds only in-frame ones; the method was immunoSEQ multiplex PCR. The top ten hold about 6% of the sample, which has more than 250,000 clones, 89% seen once. The CDR3 is 11 amino acids. Germline assignment: CDR1 MNHEY and CDR2 SMNVEV (reference sequence). With 3 bases removed from V and 5 bases from J, the gap between germline ends came to 5 bases. This chain uses TRBV27 with TRBJ2-7, with no clear D. The sequence derives from a man younger than 30 who had recovered from COVID-19. Input material: peripheral blood. The CDR3 nucleotides are TGTGCCAGCAGTTTCGGTGACGAGCAGTACTTC. This translates into CASSFGDEQYF.